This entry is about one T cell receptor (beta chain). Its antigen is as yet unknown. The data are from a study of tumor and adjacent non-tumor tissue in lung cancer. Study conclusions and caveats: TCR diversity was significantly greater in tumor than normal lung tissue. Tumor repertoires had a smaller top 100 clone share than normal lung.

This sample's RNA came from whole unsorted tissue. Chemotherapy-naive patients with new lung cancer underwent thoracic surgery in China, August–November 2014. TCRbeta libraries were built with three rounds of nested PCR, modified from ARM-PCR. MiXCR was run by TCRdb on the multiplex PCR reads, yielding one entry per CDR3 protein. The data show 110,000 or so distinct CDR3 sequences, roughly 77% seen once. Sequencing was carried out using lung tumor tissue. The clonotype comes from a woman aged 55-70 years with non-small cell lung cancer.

CDR3 protein: CSVGYGGQGQETQYF. CDR3 coding DNA: TGCAGCGTTGGTTATGGCGGACAGGGACAAGAGACCCAGTACTTC. The V call is TRBV29-1, the J call TRBJ2-5, with 8 bases lining up with TRBD1. V lost 4 bases, J lost 2 bases, and 9 bases stayed unmatched. CDR1 is SQVTM, CDR2 ANQGSEA, per germline. The CDR3 is made up of 15 amino acids. The entire variable domain, with the rest obtained from reference TRBV29-1 and TRBJ2-5, is as follows: SAVISQKPSRDICQRGTSLTIQCQVDSQVTMMFWYRQQPGQSLTLIATANQGSEATYESGFVIDKFPISRPNLTFSTLTVSNMSPEDSSIYLCSVGYGGQGQETQYFGPGTRLLVL.